What follows is one TCR beta chain and its context. The clone's antigen remains unknown. Per-base qualities were not stored, and no clone one base away is much larger. The data derive from a study of T-cell memory formation after mild COVID-19 (dated by TCRdb to the early 2020s). Regarding the complete study: Most TCR sequence clusters were specific to one of the two donors. The cohort comprised two young, previously healthy adult volunteers, one female and one male. Longitudinal TCRalpha and TCRbeta repertoire sequencing tracked T-cell clones expanding and contracting after mild COVID-19 in two donors.

Summary of the overall study and its limitations: From day 15 to 85, contracting clones showed balanced CD4/CD8 phenotypes, whereas a second wave of clones that expanded from day 15 to 37 leaned towards CD4+. Contracting CD4+ clones appeared mostly in the CM and EM memory subsets, whereas CD8+ clones were enriched in EMRA. Only a couple of mild cases were covered by the study, and larger cohorts that include severe cases with pre-infection samples were considered necessary. Whether the second-wave clones peaking on day 37 were SARS-CoV-2 specific was not confirmed. Some responding clones were detected in pre-infection memory, suggesting pre-existing cross-reactive memory T cells joined the SARS-CoV-2 response.

The germline V gene encodes CDR1 SGHVS and CDR2 FNYEAQ. V drops 5 bases and J drops 4 bases, leaving 12 bases in between. The CDR3 goes from the cysteine to the phenylalanine over 14 residues. Only the CDR3 DNA stays, 42 bases, in frame from base 1. These reads were obtained on an Illumina NovaSeq 6000. cDNA libraries for TCRalpha and TCRbeta were prepared by 5'RACE using constant-segment primers, with sample barcodes and unique molecular identifiers added. Trizol reagent was used to extract RNA from every sample. Libraries were amplified in two PCR steps, with a second sample barcode and Illumina TruSeq adapters added in the second step. Sequencing of the libraries was done on an Illumina NovaSeq, producing 2 x 150 bp paired-end reads. For the original study's pipeline: Reads were demultiplexed and collapsed into UMI-guided consensus sequences with migec v1.2.7. Using mixcr v2.1.11, the UMI consensuses were aligned to TRA and TRB V and J templates and assembled into clonotypes. Clonotypes were classified as expanded or contracted when called significant by both edgeR and NoisET, with noise models trained on biological replicates. For edgeR calls, the cutoffs were a false discovery rate-adjusted p below 0.01 and a log2 fold-change threshold of 1. As an exploratory analysis of dynamics, max-normalized trajectories of the 1000 most abundant clonotypes were examined by PCA with hierarchical clustering. The CD4 or CD8 phenotype of responding clones was assigned using the separately sequenced CD4+ and CD8+ repertoires. TCRdb itself trimmed the public reads at Q25 with fastp, ran MiXCR and retained productive beta chains. Rows matching on CDR3 protein sequence are summarized as one entry with the most common DNA and genes. These V and J calls originate from TCRdb's pipeline instead of the authors' own analysis. In this sample the table shows hundreds of thousands of distinct CDR3 sequences, about 23% of which occur a single time. Under 15% of the sample rests with the top ten.

Ficoll-Paque density gradient centrifugation was the method used to isolate PBMCs. The rearrangement combines TRBV7-6 with TRBJ2-1, with TRBD2 as a weak D call on 6 bases. Input material: PBMCs or a T cell subset sorted from them (not recorded which). This clonotype originated in an adult woman who had mild COVID-19 (a few samples of this study predate the infection). The sample titles of this study are shuffled in the database, so cell type and time point are left out; the donor was told from shared clones. The CDR3 corresponds to CASSTRDSYNEQFF. The nucleotide sequence reads as follows: TGTGCCAGCAGCACCCGGGACTCTTACAATGAGCAGTTCTTC.